Each of the 31 T cell receptor beta chains below was sequenced from the same sample in a study of human T cells and chemical hapten exposure. Time point here: pre-sensitization, week 0. Treatment noted: therapeutic diphenylcyclopropenone sensitization with weekly scalp DPC. One entry per CDR3 protein, called by TCRdb with MiXCR from the RACE reads. The data show about 350,000 distinct CDR3 sequences, about 5.4% seen once. The material was whole blood, obtained in connection with sensitization to the hapten diphenylcyclopropenone (DPC). Receptors originate from a woman aged 18-29 years with alopecia areata. Some clones in this sample may be carry-over from other donors' samples.

This clonotype was counted between two and nine times. The CDR3 nucleotides are TGCAGCGTTGAAGATGGACTCGGACCCTCAATCAATGAGCAGTTCTTC. Protein product: CSVEDGLGPSINEQFF. The chain couples TRBV29-1 to TRBJ2-1; a weak D match, TRBD2 (5 bases). The germline V gene encodes CDR1 SQVTM and CDR2 ANQGSEA. The CDR3 length is 16 residues. V was clipped by 0 bases and J by 6 bases, with 18 bases between them.

This clonotype was detected a few times. The chain employs TRBV6-2 or TRBV6-3 and TRBJ2-3, with D possibly being TRBD1 or TRBD2 (5 bases each). The germline gives CDR1 MNHEY, CDR2 SVGEGT. V was cut by 6 bases and J by 2 bases, with 15 bases left in between. The CDR3 is made up of 15 amino acids. The CDR3 is CASRDGASLTDTQYF. CDR3 nucleotide sequence: TGTGCCAGCAGGGACGGGGCTAGTCTCACAGATACGCAGTATTTT.

This clonotype was seen many times. A junction end diverges from the germline sequence, so it may reflect a read error. The chain employs TRBV7-2 and TRBJ2-2; 10 nucleotides match TRBD1. Germline V lookup: CDR1 SGHTA, CDR2 FQGNSA. The CDR3 is 13 residues long. The CDR3 DNA is TGTGCCAGCAGCTTAGCCGGGACAGGGGAACTGTTTTTT. Translation gives CASSLAGTGELFF.

This clonotype was seen a handful of times. V gene TRBV5-1 combines with J gene TRBJ1-4; 7 nucleotides line up with TRBD1. Trimming took 1 base from V and 8 from J; bases not matched to a gene: 5. Germline assignment: CDR1 SGHRS and CDR2 YFSETQ. The length of the CDR3 is 14 residues. This CDR3 is CASSLTGASEKLFF. The CDR3 coding sequence is TGCGCCAGCAGCTTGACAGGGGCTAGCGAAAAACTGTTTTTT. The entire variable domain, with the rest obtained from reference TRBV5-1 and TRBJ1-4, is as follows: KAGVTQTPRYLIKTRGQQVTLSCSPISGHRSVSWYQQTPGQGLQFLFEYFSETQRNKGNFPGRFSGRQFSNSRSEMNVSTLELGDSALYLCASSLTGASEKLFFGSGTQLSVL.

This clonotype has more than one count but fewer than ten. The CDR3 nucleotides read TGCAGTGCTAGAGATCCGGTAGGGTCGCTGTCCTACGAGCAGTACTTC. It specifies CSARDPVGSLSYEQYF. V and J are TRBV20-1 and TRBJ2-7, with D hard to call. Germline V gene lookup returns CDR1 DFQATT and CDR2 SNEGSKA (reference sequence). The CDR3 totals 16 residues. V lost 0 bases to trimming and J lost 1 base, with 16 bases between them.

The chain is built from TRBV9 and TRBJ2-3, with D perhaps TRBD1 (5 bases). The CDR3 is made up of 15 amino acids. CDR1 is SGDLS, CDR2 YYNGEE, per germline. V was trimmed by 5 bases and J by 2 bases, leaving 15 bases between them. The CDR3 DNA follows: TGTGCCAGCAGTCAGGGAACCTCGAACACAGATACGCAGTATTTT. This sequence encodes CASSQGTSNTDTQYF.

V gene TRBV20-1 combines with J gene TRBJ1-1; D might be TRBD1 (5 bases). Germline V gene sequence: CDR1 DFQATT, CDR2 SNEGSKA (reference sequence). CDR3 length: 13 amino acids. Trimming cost V 3 bases and J 1 base, with 9 bases left between them. The CDR3 reads CSARGEGNTEAFF. The CDR3 DNA sequence: TGCAGTGCTAGGGGGGAGGGGAACACTGAAGCTTTCTTT.

This clonotype came up many times. The chain combines TRBV7-6 with TRBJ2-7; a possible D gene is TRBD1 (5 bases). Trimming took off 5 bases at V and 3 bases at J, with 14 bases between the two ends. CDR1 SGHVS and CDR2 FNYEAQ come from the germline V gene. This CDR3 has 14 amino acids. The CDR3 nucleotides read TGTGCCAGCAGCCCGACAGCTCCCGGCTACGAGCAGTACTTC. Its translation is CASSPTAPGYEQYF.

Many counts were recorded for this clonotype. J is TRBJ2-3 and V is TRBV29-1, with 15 bases lining up with TRBD2. V lost 3 bases, J lost 6 bases, and 1 base stayed unmatched. The germline V gene has CDR1 SQVTM and CDR2 ANQGSEA. This CDR3 comprises 14 residues. In DNA, the CDR3 is TGCAGCGTTGATGGGACTAGCGGGGGGGATACGCAGTATTTT. This codes for CSVDGTSGGDTQYF.

This clonotype was seen ten or more times. This sequence joins TRBV29-1 and TRBJ2-4; D may correspond to TRBD1 or TRBD2 (6 bases each). This CDR3 is 14 amino acids long. CDR1 is SQVTM and CDR2 is ANQGSEA in the germline V gene. Trimming took off 4 bases at V and 3 bases at J, with 13 bases between the two ends. The CDR3 nucleotides are TGCAGCGTTGGTGGGGGGCAGGGCAAAAACATTCAGTACTTC. Translation: CSVGGGQGKNIQYF.

This clonotype was found many times. This sequence joins TRBV7-2 and TRBJ1-5, with TRBD1 identical over 11 bases. CDR1 is SGHTA, CDR2 FQGNSA, per germline. The CDR3 runs 20 residues. Trimming at V came to 4 bases and at J to 6 bases, leaving 20 bases not matched to a gene. The CDR3 DNA follows: TGTGCCAGCAGCTCCAGGCACCCCGAAGGACAGGGGGCAGTAGGTCAGCCCCAGCATTTT. It encodes CASSSRHPEGQGAVGQPQHF. The whole variable domain, filled in from reference TRBV7-2 and TRBJ1-5, reads GAGVSQSPSNKVTEKGKDVELRCDPISGHTALYWYRQSLGQGLEFLIYFQGNSAPDKSGLPSDRFSAERTGGSVSTLTIQRTQQEDSAVYLCASSSRHPEGQGAVGQPQHFGDGTRLSIL.

V and J are TRBV29-1 and TRBJ1-2; D uncertain. Per germline, CDR1 SQVTM and CDR2 ANQGSEA. Between the trimmed V and J ends, which lost 6 bases and 4 bases, there was a span of 15 bases. This CDR3 is 13 amino acids long. The CDR3 coding sequence is TGCAGCGTAAACCCAGGAGAGAGCTATGGCTACACCTTC. Residues: CSVNPGESYGYTF.

V gene TRBV6-6 combines with J gene TRBJ1-1, with 7 bases that match TRBD1. V dropped 6 bases and J dropped 0; count of bases not matched to a gene: 10. Germline V gene lookup returns CDR1 MNHNY and CDR2 SVGAGI (reference sequence). The CDR3 is 16 residues long. The CDR3 protein is CASRGPGQSMNTEAFF. The CDR3, as DNA: TGTGCCAGCAGGGGGCCGGGACAGTCCATGAACACTGAAGCTTTCTTT.

The gene calls are TRBV10-3 and TRBJ1-2; D remains ambiguous. Looked up from germline, CDR1 is ENHRY and CDR2 is SYGVKD. V gave up 0 bases and J gave up 3 bases, with 11 bases separating them. CDR3 length: 15 amino acids. The CDR3 spells CAISESSGQYYGYTF. The DNA of the CDR3 is TGTGCCATCAGTGAGTCGAGTGGGCAGTACTATGGCTACACCTTC.

The chain employs TRBV11-2 and TRBJ1-1; D is ambiguous. The germline CDR1 and CDR2 sequences are SGHAT and FQNNGV. The CDR3 contains 15 residues. Trimming cost V 5 bases and J 7 bases, with 20 bases left between them. The CDR3 loop reads CASSPNPGFFGEAFF. The CDR3 DNA follows: TGTGCCAGCAGCCCCAACCCGGGGTTCTTCGGTGAAGCTTTCTTT.

This clonotype showed up just a few times. V is TRBV6-2 or TRBV6-3 and J is TRBJ1-5, with 8 bases aligning to TRBD1. CDR1 is MNHEY and CDR2 is SVGEGT in the germline V gene. Unmatched junction bases numbered 9, after V lost 6 bases and J lost 2 bases. CDR3 size: 16 residues. Written as DNA, the CDR3 is TGTGCCAGCAGCCCCTTCAGGGGGCGAGGCAATCAGCCCCAGCATTTT. As protein: CASSPFRGRGNQPQHF.

This clonotype was counted many times. DNA for the CDR3: TGTGCCAGCAGCTTATCGCTCAGAAGCACAGATACGCAGTATTTT. This gives the protein CASSLSLRSTDTQYF. The chain links TRBV7-9 to TRBJ2-3; D unresolved. The CDR3 length is 15 residues. V lost 2 bases and J lost 0, with 9 bases in between. Germline assignment: CDR1 SEHNR and CDR2 FQNEAQ (reference sequence).

The rearrangement joins TRBV14 to TRBJ2-5, with 9 positions matching TRBD1. V trimming: 3 bases; J trimming: 2 bases; junction bases outside the gene matches: 4. The CDR3 has 15 amino acids. Germline V lookup: CDR1 SGHDN, CDR2 FVKESK. CDR3 residues: CASSHQTGGQETQYF. The CDR3 bases are TGTGCCAGCAGCCACCAGACAGGGGGGCAAGAGACCCAGTACTTC. Looking up the rest from reference TRBV14 and TRBJ2-5 gives the full variable domain: EAGVTQFPSHSVIEKGQTVTLRCDPISGHDNLYWYRRVMGKEIKFLLHFVKESKQDESGMPNNRFLAERTGGTYSTLKVQPAELEDSGVYFCASSHQTGGQETQYFGPGTRLLVL.

This clonotype was observed once. V gene TRBV18 combines with J gene TRBJ2-7; perhaps TRBD2 as D (6 bases). The germline CDR1 and CDR2 sequences are KGHSH and LQKENI. V was cut by 0 bases and J by 4 bases, with 16 bases left in between. The CDR3 contains 16 residues. Here the CDR3 DNA reads TGTGCCAGCTCACCACCGCCGCGGGGCCCTCGGTACGAGCAGTACTTC. Its protein product is CASSPPPRGPRYEQYF.

There are many counts of this clonotype. The rearrangement joins TRBV7-2 to TRBJ2-3, with D possibly being TRBD2 (6 bases). This CDR3 contains 15 residues. The germline V gene has CDR1 SGHTA and CDR2 FQGNSA. The V and J ends lost 5 bases and 4 bases respectively, with 16 bases between them. The DNA for the CDR3 is TGTGCCAGCAGCCGATTAGCCGGGGGAGCAGATACGCAGTATTTT. This codes for CASSRLAGGADTQYF.

The rearrangement links TRBV5-5 to TRBJ2-3; 8 nucleotides align to TRBD2. V shed 2 bases and J 4 bases; nucleotides not matched to a gene: 3. CDR3 length: 14 residues. Germline V gene lookup returns CDR1 SGHKS and CDR2 YYEKEE (reference sequence). The CDR3 is CASSFSGEADTQYF. For the CDR3, the DNA is TGTGCCAGCAGCTTTAGCGGGGAAGCAGATACGCAGTATTTT.

V is TRBV20-1 and J is TRBJ2-1, with a tentative D call TRBD1 (5 bases). Germline CDR1 and CDR2: DFQATT and SNEGSKA (reference sequence). This CDR3 spans 16 amino acids. Trimming pared 0 bases from V and 6 bases from J, leaving 18 bases between. In DNA, the CDR3 is TGCAGTGCTAGAGATCTTAGGGCAGGGCATCTCAATGAGCAGTTCTTC. As protein: CSARDLRAGHLNEQFF.

This clonotype was recorded at least ten times. CDR3: CASVRGRDTQYF. DNA for the CDR3: TGTGCCAGCGTTAGGGGCCGGGATACGCAGTATTTT. The V and J genes are TRBV12-3 or TRBV12-4 and TRBJ2-3; possible D gene TRBD1, 5 bases. V was trimmed by 8 bases and J by 6 bases, leaving 12 bases between them. The CDR3 runs 12 residues.

This chain uses TRBV12-3 or TRBV12-4 with TRBJ1-2, with a possible D match to TRBD1 (6 bases). Trimming left V 0 bases short and J 2 bases short, with 16 bases between. The CDR3 runs to 17 residues. The CDR3 reads CASSLARQVIPNYGYTF. The CDR3 nucleotides read TGTGCCAGCAGTTTAGCGAGACAGGTGATCCCCAACTATGGCTACACCTTC.

V gene TRBV12-3 or TRBV12-4 combines with J gene TRBJ2-4; possible D gene TRBD1, 5 bases. The CDR3 covers 15 residues. V was pared by 3 bases and J by 1 base, with 10 bases between. This CDR3 reads CASSFARAAKNIQYF. The CDR3 region has the DNA TGTGCCAGCAGTTTTGCCAGGGCTGCCAAAAACATTCAGTACTTC.

The chain employs TRBV7-6 and TRBJ2-2; tentative D call: TRBD1 (6 bases). The CDR3 has 15 residues. Germline V CDR1 and CDR2: SGHVS, FNYEAQ. Trimming stripped 1 base from V and 6 bases from J, with 12 bases between. The CDR3 sequence is CASSLEPPGAGELFF. CDR3 bases: TGTGCCAGCAGCTTAGAACCACCAGGGGCCGGGGAGCTGTTTTTT.

Many counts were recorded for this clonotype. This chain connects TRBV10-3 to TRBJ1-6; the match to TRBD1 covers 7 bases. The CDR3 runs to 13 residues. Germline V gives CDR1 ENHRY, CDR2 SYGVKD. The V gene end was trimmed by 2 bases and the J gene end by 10 bases; junction bases not matched to a gene: 2. DNA of the CDR3: TGTGCCATCAGTGAGGGACAGGAGTCACCCCTCCACTTT. Amino acid sequence: CAISEGQESPLHF.

This clonotype was observed many times. This chain connects TRBV28 to TRBJ1-2, with D hard to call. Germline V gene data show CDR1 as MDHEN and CDR2 as SYDVKM. CDR3 size: 13 residues. V lost 6 bases and J lost 3, with 11 bases in between. CDR3 sequence reads: CASRADTHYGYTF. The CDR3 DNA reads TGTGCCAGCAGGGCCGACACCCACTATGGCTACACCTTC.

In its sample, this clonotype was seen many times. The rearrangement uses TRBV7-9 and TRBJ2-3; 10 bases agree with TRBD1. CDR3 length: 15 amino acids. The germline CDR1 and CDR2 sequences are SEHNR and FQNEAQ (reference sequence). V was pared by 4 bases and J by 4 bases, with 5 bases of the junction left unmatched. The CDR3 spells CASSSRGQGSDTQYF. CDR3 sequence (DNA): TGTGCCAGCAGCTCAAGGGGACAGGGGTCAGATACGCAGTATTTT.

At least ten counts were recorded for this clonotype. J is TRBJ2-4 and V is TRBV4-1; no firm D call. Germline V lookup: CDR1 MGHRA, CDR2 YSYEKL. Trimming removed 3 bases at V and 0 bases at J, with 12 bases between. The CDR3 is 16 amino acids. CDR3: CASSQGPVRAKNIQYF. CDR3 in DNA: TGCGCCAGCAGCCAGGGCCCAGTGAGAGCCAAAAACATTCAGTACTTC.

This clonotype has ten or more counts. CDR3 residues: CASSYSGTGTDTQYF. CDR3 DNA sequence: TGTGCCAGCAGCTATTCCGGGACAGGCACAGATACGCAGTATTTT. The chain recombines TRBV6-5 with TRBJ2-3; 7 bases agree with TRBD1. Germline CDR1 is MNHEY and CDR2 is SVGAGI. The CDR3 is 15 residues long. The junction had 7 bases not matched to a gene; V was cut back by 6 bases and J by 1 base.